This T cell receptor (beta chain) emerged from a study of response to subunit inactivated influenza vaccine. Study-wide findings and caveats: Each seasonal influenza vaccination, the authors suggested, recruits few new T cells.

CDR1 and CDR2 (germline): SGHRS, YFSETQ. Trimming shortened V by 4 bases and J by 1 base, and 11 bases separated the two germline ends. This CDR3 spans 14 amino acids. This clonotype was seen repeatedly, ten times or more. Antigen specificity is unknown. TCRdb ran MiXCR on the RT-PCR reads and lists one entry per CDR3 protein. The data show some 500,000 distinct CDR3 sequences, about 17% seen once. The clonotype originates from a man between 50 and 75 years old who received an inactivated influenza vaccine. The input for sequencing was CD4+ T cells sorted from PBMCs, taken around 25 months after vaccination. The chain uses TRBV5-1 and TRBJ1-1, with D possibly being TRBD1 (5 bases). CDR3 DNA sequence: TGCGCCAGCAGCGGGGGGACGGCGAACACTGAAGCTTTCTTT. This encodes CASSGGTANTEAFF.